A selection of T cell receptor beta chains follows, all from one sample in a study of cytomegalovirus exposure and HLA in healthy donors. Generated by immunoSEQ multiplex PCR, the TCRdb table keeps only in-frame clones and is missing some. The repertoire holds about 120,000 clones, with 80% as singletons. Specimen: PBMCs. The receptors stem from a man aged 25 to 40 in good health and CMV-seropositive. The CDR3 runs from the conserved cysteine through the conserved F or W. The order of the fields is D gene, clone size, V gene, CDR3 protein. The D gene is left open where the match is weak. Size is stated for part of the rows, as once, few or many counts, or as a class when the clone is expanded.

>NA|NA|TRBV9
CASSVGQGGGYEQYF
>NA|NA|TRBV29-1
CSVGGRARNEKLFF
>NA|NA|TRBV11-2
CASSRGNYGYTF
>NA|NA|TRBV11-3
CASSLDPVGEQFF
>NA|once|TRBV7-9
CASSLPPRGIQETQYF
>TRBD1|NA|TRBV4-1
CASSHPTGVETQYF
>NA|NA|TRBV11-1
CASSWASEGYGYTF
>NA|NA|TRBV4-2
CASSQQGHTEAFF
>TRBD1|NA|TRBV7-2
CASSLGWDSNYGYTF
>TRBD1|NA|TRBV2
CASSVGTATDTQYF
>NA|NA|TRBV7-2
CASSLHGLTSYGYTF
>TRBD2|once|TRBV19
CASSIESGGASYNEQFF
>NA|NA|TRBV12-2
CASRSREDQPQHF
>NA|NA|TRBV10-2
CASSDGVDYGYTF
>TRBD1|once|TRBV2
CASSVRTGDIQGSETQYF
>NA|NA|TRBV19
CASSIQTGIGEQYF
>NA|NA|TRBV7-3
CASSLSVNTGELFF
>TRBD1|once|TRBV27
CASSLSPTGGHYGYTF
>TRBD1|NA|TRBV15
CATSRPGTGDEETQYF
>TRBD1|few|TRBV9
CASSEDRGYEQYF
>NA|NA|TRBV11-2
CASSSISSRAGYNEQFF
>NA|NA|TRBV29-1
CSVATVDTDTQYF
>TRBD1|NA|TRBV7-8
CASSLDRGNSPLHF
>TRBD1|few|TRBV9
CASSPAGGRQPQHF
>TRBD1|NA|TRBV6-5
CASSRTGENSPLHF
>TRBD1|NA|TRBV2
CASSVTGGPGNTIYF
>NA|NA|TRBV7-9
CSSSSLHQQFF
>TRBD1|NA|TRBV9
CASSVGTGVAGELFF
>TRBD2|NA|TRBV19
CASSKTSGGADTQYF
>TRBD1|NA|TRBV9
CASSVGTGGLEQFF
>NA|NA|TRBV30
CAWSVGDYGTDTQYF
>NA|NA|TRBV27
CASSLEQGEGNQPQHF
>TRBD1|NA|TRBV7-9
CASSSSGTVYGYTF
>NA|NA|TRBV30
CAWSVRGNEQFF
>TRBD1|NA|TRBV5-1
CASSQIIGQASEAFF
>TRBD1|few|TRBV5-1
CASSLAGTGAVATEAFF
>NA|NA|TRBV5-1
CASSFDEGSGTEAFF
>NA|NA|TRBV18
CASSPDGDEQYF
>NA|NA|TRBV6-5
CASQTEGGRHSPLHF
>TRBD2|few|TRBV7-2
CASSPGGTSGRQLTQYF
>TRBD2|NA|TRBV7-8
CASSPLRGSTDTQYF
>TRBD2|NA|TRBV7-6
CASSPSGSYNEQFF
>TRBD1|NA|TRBV19
CASRRQGFVSPLHF
>TRBD1|once|TRBV19
CASSTSTGSYEQYF
>TRBD1|NA|TRBV5-5
CASSHPLRGLVGNTIYF
>TRBD1|NA|TRBV10-1
CASSEVSTGEATEAFF
>TRBD1|NA|TRBV29-1
CSAGGQGHNEQFF
>NA|NA|TRBV4-1
CASSQVGGDEQYF
>TRBD1|NA|TRBV12-5
CASGLAAGGEQFF
>NA|NA|TRBV29-1
CSGRVGGDTEAFF
>TRBD1|NA|TRBV27
CASSSEPRTGMNTEAFF